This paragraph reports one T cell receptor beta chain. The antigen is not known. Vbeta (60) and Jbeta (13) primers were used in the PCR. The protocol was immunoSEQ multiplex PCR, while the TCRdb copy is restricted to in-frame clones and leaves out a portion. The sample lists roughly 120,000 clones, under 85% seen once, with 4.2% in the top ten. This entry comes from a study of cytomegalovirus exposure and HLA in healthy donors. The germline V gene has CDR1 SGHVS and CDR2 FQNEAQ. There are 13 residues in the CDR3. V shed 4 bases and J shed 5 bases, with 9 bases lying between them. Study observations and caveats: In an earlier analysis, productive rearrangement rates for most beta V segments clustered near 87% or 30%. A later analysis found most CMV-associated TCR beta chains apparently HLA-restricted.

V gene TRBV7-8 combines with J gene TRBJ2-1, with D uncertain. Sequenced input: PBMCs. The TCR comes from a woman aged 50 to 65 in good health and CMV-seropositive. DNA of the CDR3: TGTGCCAGCAGCTCCTCTAGTGACAATGAGCAGTTCTTC. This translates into CASSSSSDNEQFF.